Shown below are 26 T cell receptor beta chains from a single sample sequenced in a study of T-cell reconstitution after alpha-beta-depleted transplantation in children (dated by TCRdb to about 2016). The treatment or condition label corresponds to: allogeneic hematopoietic cell transplantation with graft depleted of TCRalphabeta T cells and CD19 B cells. Library method: PCR. TCRdb names Illumina HiSeq 2500 as the instrument used. TCR libraries were prepared with molecular barcoding, using unique molecular identifiers to normalize TCRbeta repertoire quantification. Using fastp trimming at Q25 and MiXCR clonotype assembly, TCRdb reanalyzed the public sequencing data and kept in-frame beta chains. Each entry merges the rows of one CDR3 protein and shows their most common DNA and genes. The table for this sample lists roughly 300,000 distinct CDR3 sequences; 11% of them were counted only once. The ten biggest clones cover around 22% of the sample.

The specimen was peripheral blood, collected 180 days after TCRalphabeta/CD19-depleted stem cell transplant. These receptor sequences come from a male patient aged 2 to 9 who had a stem cell transplant for chronic granulomatous disease, so the T cells may come from the graft donor.

Within the sample, this clonotype is medium-sized. Here the CDR3 DNA reads TGCGCCAGCAGTGAGTCGGGCACCGCCGGGGCTGAAGCTTTCTTT. Translating gives CASSESGTAGAEAFF. This sequence joins TRBV10-2 and TRBJ1-1; D is unresolved. Germline V gene lookup returns CDR1 WSHSY and CDR2 SAAADI. This CDR3 spans 15 amino acids. With 0 bases removed from V and 6 bases from J, the gap between germline ends came to 14 bases.

This clonotype was observed at least ten times. The rearrangement joins TRBV6-2 or TRBV6-3 to TRBJ1-1; D gene ambiguous. The CDR3 is made up of 14 amino acids. With 4 bases removed from V and 5 bases from J, the gap between germline ends came to 14 bases. CDR1 is MNHEY, CDR2 SVGEGT, per germline. The CDR3 sequence: CASSSPGLRTEAFF. The CDR3 bases are TGTGCCAGCAGTTCGCCAGGACTAAGGACTGAAGCTTTCTTT.

This clonotype was detected ten times or more. The rearrangement links TRBV7-6 to TRBJ2-1; possible D gene TRBD2, 6 bases. CDR3 size: 15 residues. The V gene lost 0 bases and the J gene lost 5 bases, with 11 bases spanning the gap. Germline V lookup: CDR1 SGHVS, CDR2 FNYEAQ. The CDR3 region has the DNA TGTGCCAGCAGCTTAGCTCGCGGGGAGAACAATGAGCAGTTCTTC. Encoded protein: CASSLARGENNEQFF.

Turning to this clonotype: This could be a read error, since a much larger clone is one nucleotide away. Here the CDR3 omits its conserved ending phenylalanine or tryptophan, so a read error is the likely source. The CDR3 DNA follows: TGCAGCGTGGATTTAAGATACACTGAAGCTTTCTTA. Translation: CSVDLRYTEAFL. V usage is TRBV29-1 and J usage is TRBJ1-1; D is unclear. The length of the CDR3 is 12 residues. The V end was cut by 6 bases, the J end by 3 bases, with 11 bases between. Germline assignment: CDR1 SQVTM and CDR2 ANQGSEA.

The sample holds many counts of this clonotype. The gene calls are TRBV5-6 and TRBJ1-6; possibly TRBD1 for D (5 bases). Germline V gene data show CDR1 as SGHDT and CDR2 as YYEEEE. The length of the CDR3 is 14 residues. V lost 2 bases, J lost 9 bases, and 12 bases lay in between. CDR3 sequence: CASSFTRTSSPLHF. In nucleotides, the CDR3 is TGTGCCAGCAGCTTTACCAGGACATCTTCACCCCTCCACTTT.

The sample holds a few counts of this clonotype. The chain joins TRBV28 to TRBJ2-1; TRBD2 matches at 7 bases. V lost 5 bases and J lost 9; bases outside the gene matches: 16. CDR3 size: 16 residues. Germline V gene lookup returns CDR1 MDHEN and CDR2 SYDVKM. CDR3 amino acids: CASSLGGSLLGIEQFF. CDR3 sequence (DNA): TGTGCCAGCAGTCTAGGCGGGAGCCTCTTAGGGATTGAGCAGTTCTTC. The variable domain in full, with the rest retrieved from reference TRBV28 and TRBJ2-1, is DVKVTQSSRYLVKRTGEKVFLECVQDMDHENMFWYRQDPGLGLRLIYFSYDVKMKEKGDIPEGYSVSREKKERFSLILESASTNQTSMYLCASSLGGSLLGIEQFFGPGTRLTVL.

This clonotype was counted many times. Here the CDR3 reads CASSLMAGGRAQSSYNEQFF. The CDR3 bases are TGTGCCAGCAGCTTAATGGCGGGAGGGCGGGCCCAAAGCTCCTACAATGAGCAGTTCTTC. J is TRBJ2-1 and V is TRBV7-3; the match to TRBD2 covers 9 bases. Germline V CDR1 and CDR2: SGHTA, FQGTGA. CDR3 length: 20 amino acids. V was clipped by 1 base and J by 0 bases; unmatched bases: 13.

This clonotype was detected many times. This rearrangement joins TRBV6-1 to TRBJ2-2; 8 bases line up with TRBD1. Germline-derived CDR1 and CDR2 are MNHNS and SASEGT. J was trimmed by 6 bases and V by 0 bases; bases with no gene match: 12. The CDR3 totals 18 residues. CDR3 sequence: CASSEALFRGLSAGELFF. The CDR3 DNA follows: TGTGCCAGCAGTGAAGCGCTTTTCAGGGGGCTAAGCGCCGGGGAGCTGTTTTTT.

This clonotype has a count of ten or more. The CDR3 here is CASSPSRVYEQYF. In DNA, the CDR3 is TGTGCCAGCAGTCCCTCCAGGGTCTACGAGCAGTACTTC. The J gene is TRBJ2-7, the V gene TRBV28, with a weak D call TRBD1 (5 bases). The V end was cut by 5 bases, the J end by 3 bases, with 11 bases between. The germline V gene encodes CDR1 MDHEN and CDR2 SYDVKM. The CDR3 is made up of 13 amino acids.

This clonotype has a count of ten or more. The rearrangement uses TRBV2 and TRBJ2-2, with 9 bases aligning to TRBD2. The length of the CDR3 is 15 residues. The germline gives CDR1 SNHLY, CDR2 FYNNEI. After removal of 4 bases from V and 0 bases from J, the junction contained 0 bases not matched to a gene. The CDR3 sequence: CASSVAGANTGELFF. CDR3 sequence (DNA): TGTGCCAGCAGTGTAGCGGGGGCGAACACCGGGGAGCTGTTTTTT.

The sample holds many counts of this clonotype. This chain joins TRBV27 and TRBJ1-2; D not certain. From germline, CDR1 is MNHEY and CDR2 SMNVEV (reference sequence). V gave up 5 bases and J gave up 2 bases, with 3 bases separating them. This CDR3 spans 11 amino acids. CDR3 DNA sequence: TGTGCCAGCAGTGGGAACTATGGCTACACCTTC. Translation gives CASSGNYGYTF.

This clonotype was seen at least ten times. The chain couples TRBV28 to TRBJ2-5; D is unclear. V shed 3 bases and J shed 4 bases, with 9 bases lying between them. Germline assignment: CDR1 MDHEN and CDR2 SYDVKM. The CDR3 contains 13 residues. The CDR3 coding sequence is TGTGCCAGCAGTTTTAATTCGCGAGAGACCCAGTACTTC. Protein: CASSFNSRETQYF.

This clonotype was detected ten times or more. The genes are TRBV19 and TRBJ2-1; D ambiguous. The V and J ends lost 5 bases and 0 bases respectively, with 11 bases between them. The CDR3 spans 15 residues. CDR1 LNHDA and CDR2 SQIVND come from the germline V gene (reference sequence). CDR3 region: CASSGGAVSYNEQFF. In DNA, the CDR3 is TGTGCCAGTAGTGGCGGAGCAGTCTCCTACAATGAGCAGTTCTTC.

This clonotype was recorded at least ten times. This chain joins TRBV6-2 or TRBV6-3 and TRBJ1-2; no firm D call. V gave up 6 bases and J gave up 5 bases, with 7 bases separating them. The CDR3 contains 11 residues. Looked up from germline, CDR1 is MNHEY and CDR2 is SVGEGT. The CDR3 DNA follows: TGTGCCAGCAGCCACACTTATGGCTACACCTTC. Protein sequence: CASSHTYGYTF.

This clonotype was seen many times. In DNA form, the CDR3 reads TGTGCCAGCAGCGTAGATCCAGGGACCGGGGAGCTGTTTTTT. As protein: CASSVDPGTGELFF. This chain connects TRBV9 to TRBJ2-2; D is perhaps TRBD1 (5 bases). CDR1 SGDLS and CDR2 YYNGEE come from the germline V gene. V was shortened by 0 bases and J by 5 bases, with 8 bases between the two germline ends. The CDR3 runs 14 residues.

In this sample, this clonotype turned up many times. The V gene is TRBV20-1, the J gene TRBJ2-7; 11 nucleotides align to TRBD2. V gave up 5 bases and J gave up 2 bases; unmatched junction bases: 5. The length of the CDR3 is 14 residues. Germline CDR1 and CDR2: DFQATT and SNEGSKA (reference sequence). CDR3 sequence (DNA): TGCAGTGCTTCTCTAGCGGGAGGAACCTACGAGCAGTACTTC. It codes for CSASLAGGTYEQYF.

This clonotype came up many times. The V call is TRBV5-6, the J call TRBJ2-4, with D perhaps matching TRBD2 (6 bases). Trimming shortened V by 2 bases and J by 0 bases, and 15 bases separated the two germline ends. Per the germline V gene, CDR1 is SGHDT and CDR2 is YYEEEE. This CDR3 contains 17 residues. The CDR3 bases are TGTGCCAGCAGCTTCCTGTATAACGGGAGAGCCAAAAACATTCAGTACTTC. Encoded protein: CASSFLYNGRAKNIQYF.

This clonotype appeared many times. This rearrangement joins TRBV4-1 to TRBJ1-1; D might be TRBD1 (6 bases). The CDR3 is made up of 17 amino acids. CDR1 and CDR2 (germline): MGHRA, YSYEKL. V was clipped by 4 bases and J by 1 base, with 19 bases between them. CDR3 in amino acids: CASSLSLDPDRNTEAFF. Written as DNA, the CDR3 is TGCGCCAGCAGCCTAAGCTTGGACCCGGACAGGAACACTGAAGCTTTCTTT.

The chain is built from TRBV5-4 and TRBJ2-7, with TRBD1 identical over 9 bases. The CDR3 consists of 15 residues. Germline V gives CDR1 SGHNT, CDR2 YYREEE (reference sequence). Unmatched junction bases numbered 7, after V lost 4 bases and J lost 2 bases. Here the CDR3 DNA reads TGTGCCAGCAGCCCGGACGGGACAGGGACCTACGAGCAGTACTTC. The encoded protein is CASSPDGTGTYEQYF. Supplemented by reference TRBV5-4 and TRBJ2-7, the full variable domain reads ETGVTQSPTHLIKTRGQQVTLRCSSQSGHNTVSWYQQALGQGPQFIFQYYREEENGRGNFPPRFSGLQFPNYSSELNVNALELDDSALYLCASSPDGTGTYEQYFGPGTRLTVT.

This clonotype showed up many times. J is TRBJ2-7 and V is TRBV12-3 or TRBV12-4; D call uncertain. Trimming stripped 2 bases from V and 0 bases from J, with 14 bases between. The CDR3 runs to 16 residues. The CDR3 DNA is TGTGCCAGCAGTTTAAGTCTGGGCTGGAGCTCCTACGAGCAGTACTTC. The encoded protein is CASSLSLGWSSYEQYF.

This clonotype has a count of ten or more. The rearrangement links TRBV5-5 to TRBJ1-2, with 7 bases lining up with TRBD1. With V trimmed by 1 base and J by 4 bases, 4 bases remained unmatched. Germline V CDR1 and CDR2: SGHKS, YYEKEE (reference sequence). This CDR3 is built from 14 residues. The CDR3 loop is CASSLTGAIYGYTF. The CDR3 bases are TGTGCCAGCAGCTTGACAGGGGCTATCTATGGCTACACCTTC. Looking up the rest from reference TRBV5-5 and TRBJ1-2 gives the full variable domain: DAGVTQSPTHLIKTRGQQVTLRCSPISGHKSVSWYQQVLGQGPQFIFQYYEKEERGRGNFPDRFSARQFPNYSSELNVNALLLGDSALYLCASSLTGAIYGYTFGSGTRLTVV.

This clonotype was found many times. The chain employs TRBV14 and TRBJ2-2; the match to TRBD1 covers 7 bases. CDR1 and CDR2 from the germline V gene are SGHDN and FVKESK. This CDR3 is built from 16 residues. Trimming cost V 3 bases and J 3 bases; bases outside gene matches: 7. The CDR3 here is CASSQVGQKYTGELFF. DNA of the CDR3: TGTGCCAGCAGCCAGGTGGGACAGAAATACACCGGGGAGCTGTTTTTT.

This clonotype was picked up many times. This chain uses TRBV11-1 with TRBJ1-2; D is unclear. In germline, CDR1 is SGHAT, CDR2 FQDESV (reference sequence). Trimming took 5 bases from V and 5 from J, leaving 15 bases between them. The CDR3 totals 14 residues. In DNA form, the CDR3 reads TGTGCCAGCAGCGCCCACCGCGGGCAGTATGGCTACACCTTC. Its protein is CASSAHRGQYGYTF.

A few counts support this clonotype. J is TRBJ2-3 and V is TRBV19; TRBD2 is a possible D gene (6 bases). V lost 3 bases and J 4 bases, leaving 17 bases between the germline ends. Germline V CDR1 and CDR2: LNHDA, SQIVND (reference sequence). The CDR3 extends over 16 amino acids. The CDR3 nucleotides are TGTGCCAGTAGTATTAATCCCGGGAGAGGGGCAGATACGCAGTATTTT. It yields the protein CASSINPGRGADTQYF.

This chain links TRBV30 with TRBJ1-5; maybe TRBD1 (5 bases). CDR3 length: 15 residues. From germline, CDR1 is GTSNPN and CDR2 SVGIG (reference sequence). V lost 0 bases and J 9 bases, leaving 18 bases between the germline ends. CDR3 DNA: TGTGCCTGGAGTGTACGAGGAGGTGTGGGGCGGCCCCAGCATTTT. It yields the protein CAWSVRGGVGRPQHF. The whole variable domain, filled in from reference TRBV30 and TRBJ1-5, reads SQTIHQWPATLVQPVGSPLSLECTVEGTSNPNLYWYRQAAGRGLQLLFYSVGIGQISSEVPQNLSASRPQDRQFILSSKKLLLSDSGFYLCAWSVRGGVGRPQHFGDGTRLSIL.

This clonotype was detected many times. The chain combines TRBV11-1 with TRBJ2-1, with 8 bases that match TRBD2. Germline values: CDR1 SGHAT, CDR2 FQDESV (reference sequence). V dropped 5 bases and J dropped 0; count of bases not matched to a gene: 18. The CDR3 has 20 residues. CDR3 DNA: TGTGCCAGCAGCCAAATCGGGAGGAGCGGGAGTGGAGTCTCCTACAATGAGCAGTTCTTC. This translates into CASSQIGRSGSGVSYNEQFF.